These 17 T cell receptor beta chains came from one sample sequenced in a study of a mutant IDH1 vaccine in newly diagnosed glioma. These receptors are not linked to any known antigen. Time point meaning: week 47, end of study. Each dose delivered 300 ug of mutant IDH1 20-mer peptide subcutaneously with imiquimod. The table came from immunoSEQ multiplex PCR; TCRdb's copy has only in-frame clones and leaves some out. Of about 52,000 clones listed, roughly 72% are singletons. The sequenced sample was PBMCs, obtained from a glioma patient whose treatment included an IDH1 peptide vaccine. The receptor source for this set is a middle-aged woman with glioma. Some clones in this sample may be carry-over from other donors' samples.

This CDR3 reads CASSTGQVTSPLHF. As DNA, the CDR3 is TGCGCCAGCAGCACTGGACAGGTTACTTCACCCCTCCACTTT. The V and J genes are TRBV5-1 and TRBJ1-6; 7 bases align to TRBD1. Trimming at V came to 4 bases and at J to 9 bases, leaving 7 bases not matched to a gene. Germline CDR1 SGHRS, CDR2 YFSETQ. This CDR3 has 14 residues.

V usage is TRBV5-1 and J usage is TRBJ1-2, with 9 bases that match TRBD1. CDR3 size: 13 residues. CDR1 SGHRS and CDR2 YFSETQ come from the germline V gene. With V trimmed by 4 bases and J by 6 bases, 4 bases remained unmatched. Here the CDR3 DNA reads TGCGCCAGCAGCCCCCGGACAGGGGATGGCTACACCTTC. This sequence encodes CASSPRTGDGYTF.

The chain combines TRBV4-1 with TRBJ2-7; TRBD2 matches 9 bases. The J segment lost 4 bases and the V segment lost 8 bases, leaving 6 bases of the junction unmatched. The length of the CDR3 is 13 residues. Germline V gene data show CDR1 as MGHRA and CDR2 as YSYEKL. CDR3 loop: CASRRGGGYEQYF. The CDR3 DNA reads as TGCGCCAGCCGGCGGGGGGGCGGTTACGAGCAGTACTTC.

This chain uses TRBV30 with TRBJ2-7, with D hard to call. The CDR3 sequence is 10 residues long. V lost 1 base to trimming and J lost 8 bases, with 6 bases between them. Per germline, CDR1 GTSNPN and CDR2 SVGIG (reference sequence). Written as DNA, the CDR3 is TGTGCCTGGAGTGACAACCAGCAGTACTTC. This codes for CAWSDNQQYF.

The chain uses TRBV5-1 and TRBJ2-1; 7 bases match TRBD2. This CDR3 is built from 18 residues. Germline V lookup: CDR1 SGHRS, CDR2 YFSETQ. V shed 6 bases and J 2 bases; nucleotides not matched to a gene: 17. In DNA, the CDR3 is TGCGCCAGCACCCTCCATGGCGGGAGCCCTAGCCCCTACAATGAGCAGTTCTTC. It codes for CASTLHGGSPSPYNEQFF.

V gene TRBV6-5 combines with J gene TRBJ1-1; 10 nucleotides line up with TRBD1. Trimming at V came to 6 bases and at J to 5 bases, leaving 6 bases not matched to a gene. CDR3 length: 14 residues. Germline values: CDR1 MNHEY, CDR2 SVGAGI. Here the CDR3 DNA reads TGTGCCAGCAGCCGACAGGGGGCAGAAACTGAAGCTTTCTTT. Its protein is CASSRQGAETEAFF.

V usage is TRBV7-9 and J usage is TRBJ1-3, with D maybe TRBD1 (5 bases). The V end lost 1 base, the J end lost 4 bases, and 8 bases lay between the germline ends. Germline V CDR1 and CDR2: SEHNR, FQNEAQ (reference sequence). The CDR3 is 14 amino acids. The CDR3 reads CASSLGTSGNTIYF. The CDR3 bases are TGTGCCAGCAGCTTAGGGACATCCGGAAACACCATATATTTT.

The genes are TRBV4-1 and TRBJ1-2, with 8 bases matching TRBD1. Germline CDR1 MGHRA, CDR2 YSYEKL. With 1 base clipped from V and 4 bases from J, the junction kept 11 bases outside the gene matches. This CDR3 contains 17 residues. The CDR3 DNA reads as TGCGCCAGCAGCCAAGCAGGACAGGGCGGAAGGGCCTATGGCTACACCTTC. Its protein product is CASSQAGQGGRAYGYTF.

CDR3 DNA: TGCGCCAGCAGCCTCCGGGACTTAGGCACAGATACGCAGTATTTT. Its translation: CASSLRDLGTDTQYF. The genes are TRBV5-1 and TRBJ2-3, with a weak D call TRBD2 (6 bases). Germline V gene lookup returns CDR1 SGHRS and CDR2 YFSETQ. V was shortened by 4 bases and J by 1 base, with 13 bases between the two germline ends. The CDR3 length is 15 residues.

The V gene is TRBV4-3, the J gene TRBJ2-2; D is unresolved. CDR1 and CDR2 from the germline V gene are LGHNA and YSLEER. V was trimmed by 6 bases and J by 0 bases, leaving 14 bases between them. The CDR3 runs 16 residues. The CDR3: CASRPSRDSNTGELFF. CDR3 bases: TGCGCCAGCAGACCATCAAGGGATTCGAACACCGGGGAGCTGTTTTTT.

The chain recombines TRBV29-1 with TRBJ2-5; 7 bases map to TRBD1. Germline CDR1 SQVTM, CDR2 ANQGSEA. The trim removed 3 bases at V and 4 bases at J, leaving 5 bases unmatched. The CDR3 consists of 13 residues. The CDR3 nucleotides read TGCAGCGTTGATCACAGGGGCGGAGAGACCCAGTACTTC. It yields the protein CSVDHRGGETQYF.

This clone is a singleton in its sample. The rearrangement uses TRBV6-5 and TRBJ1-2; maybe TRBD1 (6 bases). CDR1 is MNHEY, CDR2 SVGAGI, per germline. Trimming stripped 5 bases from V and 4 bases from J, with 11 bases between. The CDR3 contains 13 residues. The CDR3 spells CASSEGGSYGYTF. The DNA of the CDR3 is TGTGCCAGCAGTGAGGGGGGTAGCTATGGCTACACCTTC.

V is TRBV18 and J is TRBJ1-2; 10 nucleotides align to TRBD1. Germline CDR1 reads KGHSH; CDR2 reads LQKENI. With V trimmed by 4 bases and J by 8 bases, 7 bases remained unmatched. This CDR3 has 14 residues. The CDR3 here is CASSLRDRGGGYTF. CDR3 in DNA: TGTGCCAGCTCACTCCGGGACAGGGGTGGAGGCTACACCTTC.

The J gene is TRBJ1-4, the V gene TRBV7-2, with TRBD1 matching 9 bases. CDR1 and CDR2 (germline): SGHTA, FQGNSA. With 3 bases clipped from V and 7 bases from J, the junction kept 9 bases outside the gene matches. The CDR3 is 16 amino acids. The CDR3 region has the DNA TGTGCCAGCAGCTTTCGAGGACAGGGGTTCGGTGAAAAACTGTTTTTT. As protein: CASSFRGQGFGEKLFF.

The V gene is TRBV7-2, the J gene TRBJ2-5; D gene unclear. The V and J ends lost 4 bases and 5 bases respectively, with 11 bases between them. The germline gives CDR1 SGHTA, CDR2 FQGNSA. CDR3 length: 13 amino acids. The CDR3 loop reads CASSSIAAETQYF. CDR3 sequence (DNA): TGTGCCAGCAGCTCCATCGCAGCGGAGACCCAGTACTTC.

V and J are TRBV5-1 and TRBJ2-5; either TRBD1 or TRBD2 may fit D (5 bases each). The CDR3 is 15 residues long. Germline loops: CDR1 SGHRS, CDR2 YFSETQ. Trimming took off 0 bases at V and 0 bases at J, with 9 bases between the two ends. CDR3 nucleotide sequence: TGCGCCAGCAGCTTGGGTGGGACCTACCAAGAGACCCAGTACTTC. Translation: CASSLGGTYQETQYF.

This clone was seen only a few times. CDR3 region: CASSLRPMGGGELFF. The CDR3 DNA is TGCGCCAGCAGCTTGAGGCCTATGGGCGGCGGGGAGCTGTTTTTT. The genes are TRBV5-1 and TRBJ2-2; D gene ambiguous. Trimming cost V 1 base and J 7 bases, with 14 bases left between them. Germline CDR1 reads SGHRS; CDR2 reads YFSETQ. The CDR3 has 15 residues. Based on the CDR3 plus reference TRBV5-1 and TRBJ2-2, the full variable domain is KAGVTQTPRYLIKTRGQQVTLSCSPISGHRSVSWYQQTPGQGLQFLFEYFSETQRNKGNFPGRFSGRQFSNSRSEMNVSTLELGDSALYLCASSLRPMGGGELFFGEGSRLTVL.